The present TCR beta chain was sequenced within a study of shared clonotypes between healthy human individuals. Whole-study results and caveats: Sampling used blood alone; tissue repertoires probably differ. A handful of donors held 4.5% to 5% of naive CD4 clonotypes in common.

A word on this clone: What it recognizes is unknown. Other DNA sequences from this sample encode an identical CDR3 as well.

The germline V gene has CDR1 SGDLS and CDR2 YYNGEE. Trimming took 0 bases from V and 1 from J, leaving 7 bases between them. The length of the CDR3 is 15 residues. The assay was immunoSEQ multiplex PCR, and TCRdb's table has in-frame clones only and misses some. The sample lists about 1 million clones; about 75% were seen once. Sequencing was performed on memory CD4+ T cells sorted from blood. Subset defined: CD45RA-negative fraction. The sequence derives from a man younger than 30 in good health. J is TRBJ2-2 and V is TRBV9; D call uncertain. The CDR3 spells CASSVEGRNTGELFF. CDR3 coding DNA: TGTGCCAGCAGCGTAGAGGGCAGGAACACCGGGGAGCTGTTTTTT. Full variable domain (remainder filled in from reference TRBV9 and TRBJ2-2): DSGVTQTPKHLITATGQRVTLRCSPRSGDLSVYWYQQSLDQGLQFLIQYYNGEERAKGNILERFSAQQFPDLHSELNLSSLELGDSALYFCASSVEGRNTGELFFGEGSRLTVL.